The TCR beta chain described here comes from a study of blood T cell repertoires in COVID-19. Study background: From the United States, Italy and Spain came samples of acute and convalescent COVID-19. The cDNA or gDNA used as material had been derived from T cells, B-cell-depleted T cells, or PBMCs.

Methods used by the authors: Reference gene primer amplification gave nucleated cell count estimates. Sequencing used immunoSEQ multiplex PCR; TCRdb keeps in-frame clones, though not all of them. V and J calls and clone size are given by that table; D and trimming were obtained from the DNA. The sample yields some 530,000 clones, 75% to 90% seen once. There are a few counts of this clone. Recruits, aged roughly 18 to 90 years, lived in about two dozen US areas. The sequencing sample was made of PBMCs or T cells enriched from blood (not recorded which). This TCR was sampled from an older woman who had recovered from COVID-19.

The CDR3 nucleotides are TGTGCCTGGAGTGTAAAGGGAGGCAATCAGCCCCAGCATTTT. Translation: CAWSVKGGNQPQHF. The V and J genes are TRBV30 and TRBJ1-5, with D hard to call. Trimming cost V 0 bases and J 2 bases, with 8 bases left between them. This CDR3 has 14 amino acids. The V gene's germline CDR1 is GTSNPN and CDR2 SVGIG (reference sequence).